This T cell receptor (beta chain) is drawn from a study of CD8 T cells in Susac syndrome. Germline lookup yields CDR1 GTSNPN and CDR2 SVGIG (reference sequence). V lost 2 bases to trimming and J lost 8 bases; unmatched junction nucleotides: 5. The CDR3 runs 13 residues. In contrast to the negatively isolated CD8+ and CD4+ T cells, TEMRA cells were FACS-enriched. Random hexamers were used to reverse transcribe the RNA input (roughly 0.5 to 1 ug). An immunoSEQ multiplex PCR generated amplified TCR beta CDR3 products spanning 54 Vbeta and 13 Jbeta. A single record per CDR3 protein comes from TCRdb applying MiXCR to the immunoSEQ multiplex PCR reads. The sample includes fewer than 350,000 distinct CDR3 sequences, about 91% seen only once; the top ten take less than 0.08%.

The source of this sequence is a human donor with multiple sclerosis. The sample consisted of CD4+ T cells from PBMCs. The rearrangement uses TRBV30 and TRBJ1-4, with TRBD1 identical over 7 bases. In DNA, the CDR3 is TGTGCCTGGAGTCTCGGGACAGTCGAAAAACTGTTTTTT. The encoded protein is CAWSLGTVEKLFF.